The text below deals with one T cell receptor beta chain. No cognate antigen has been identified for it. The missing conserved phenylalanine or tryptophan at the end of this CDR3 makes a read error likely. RNA was extracted from bulk unsorted tissue and checked for quality with a NanoDrop ND-1000 and an Agilent 2100. For the normal lung samples, distant non-tumor tissue was collected more than 3 cm away from the tumor edge. The donors were newly diagnosed lung cancer patients admitted for thoracic surgery in China from August to November 2014 who had not received prior chemotherapy. Anyone who had undergone radiotherapy or chemotherapy before, or who had another cancer at the same time, was left out of the study. Pieces of surgical tissue measuring about 1-2.2 cm3 were kept in RNAlater solution and stored at -80 degrees C until use. This specimen belongs to a study of tumor and adjacent non-tumor tissue in lung cancer (dated by TCRdb to the late 2010s). Turning to the overall study: By cancer type, the cohort comprised approximately 12 adenocarcinoma patients, 2 squamous cell carcinoma patients and 1 small cell lung cancer patient. Around 30 paired specimens, one tumor and one normal lung sample per patient, were profiled by TCRbeta CDR3 sequencing. In total, sequencing yielded 125,075,908 productive TCRbeta reads, which works out to an average of about 4.17 million reads per sample. Among the approximately 15 patients, ages ranged from about 30 to 80 years, 10 were men and 5 were women, and disease was TNM stage I to III. The study compared bulk TCRbeta repertoires between lung tumor tissue and matched distant non-tumor lung tissue from over 12 lung cancer patients.

Library construction relied on multiplex PCR. Instrument used: Illumina HiSeq 2500. Following protocols modified from ARM-PCR, the researchers constructed TCRbeta libraries through three rounds of nested PCR with primers (Table S4). Before sequencing, PCR products of 200-500 bp were excised from the gel and purified with the QIAquick gel extraction kit. Processing in the source paper ran as follows. Trimmomatic was used to clean the reads, FLASH was used to merge the reads into complete CDR3 sequences, and MiTCR was used to assign the reads to V(D)J germline segments. Clonal diversity was calculated as the inverse Simpson's index using VDJtools. A read counted as productive if the sequence was in-frame and lacked a premature stop codon. Using fastp at Q25 and MiXCR, TCRdb reprocessed the public reads and kept productive beta chains. Each entry is one CDR3 protein sequence, shown with its most common DNA and genes. TCRdb assigned the V and J calls; the authors' analysis was not used. This sample lists tens of thousands of distinct CDR3 sequences; around 82% were detected once. The ten largest clones capture under 55% of the sample.

Study-level results and caveats: A significantly larger cumulative share of the repertoire was made up by the top 100 clones in normal lung than in tumor tissue. Tumor tissue showed significantly greater TCR diversity (inverse Simpson) than normal lung tissue (approximately 400 vs 170, P = 0.0075, Mann-Whitney U test). The sequencing platform is not named in the methods, and unique molecular identifiers are not mentioned. Because peripheral blood was not sequenced, the blood TCRbeta repertoires of the lung cancer patients in the study went unexamined. TCR diversity was significantly higher in younger patients, and greater tumor TCR diversity was associated with shorter overall survival and shorter disease-free survival. The cohort had only around 14 patients, and the authors noted that larger samples and more detailed clinical data are needed.

The receptor was isolated from a man aged 60-69 years with non-small cell lung cancer. Sample: distant non-tumor lung tissue.

The CDR3 loop reads CASRYSAVTRDQSQHS. The bases read TGTGCCAGCAGATACTCCGCAGTGACCCGAGACCAGTCCCAGCATTCT. The rearranged segments are TRBV6-5 and TRBJ1-5; no confident D gene assignment can be made. From the germline V gene, CDR1 is MNHEY and CDR2 is SVGAGI. The CDR3 numbers 16 amino acids, ends counted. The sequence is cut down to CDR3 DNA, 48 bases in frame from base 1.